A single sample is the source of the 3 T cell receptor beta chains below, sequenced in a study of regulatory T cells in long-lasting Graves disease. TCR beta libraries were built with iRepertoire HTBI primers and Arm-PCR of CDR3 regions. MiXCR was run by TCRdb on the multiplex PCR reads, yielding one entry per CDR3 protein. The table includes 540,000 or so distinct CDR3 sequences, approximately 13% detected once. The time point was: newly diagnosed GD, antithyroid drugs for less than 3 months. RNA from PBMCs was the source of the TCR library. This same sample was also taken into another study, of T cells in Graves' hyperthyroidism and ophthalmopathy.

The sample was peripheral blood mononuclear cells (PBMCs), taken at new diagnosis, from a patient treated with antithyroid drugs. The source of these receptors is a man aged 30-40 years with Graves disease.

The chain couples TRBV20-1 to TRBJ2-1; the match to TRBD2 covers 13 bases. Germline trimming cut 5 bases from V and 0 bases from J; bases unmatched to any gene: 10. This CDR3 is built from 18 residues. Germline V gene sequence: CDR1 DFQATT, CDR2 SNEGSKA (reference sequence). DNA for the CDR3: TGCAGTGCTCGTGGGACTAGCGGGATAACGTCCTCCTACAATGAGCAGTTCTTC. Translating it yields CSARGTSGITSSYNEQFF.

This clonotype has at least ten counts. The chain couples TRBV18 to TRBJ2-1; possibly TRBD1 or TRBD2 for D (6 bases each). V gave up 4 bases and J gave up 8 bases, with 15 bases separating them. The CDR3 covers 14 residues. The V gene's germline CDR1 is KGHSH and CDR2 LQKENI. This CDR3 reads CASSQWGAQDEQFF. The CDR3 DNA sequence: TGTGCCAGCTCACAATGGGGGGCTCAGGATGAGCAGTTCTTC.

The chain couples TRBV6-1 to TRBJ2-1, with 8 bases fitting TRBD1. The germline V gene has CDR1 MNHNS and CDR2 SASEGT. The CDR3 extends over 12 amino acids. CDR3 sequence reads: CGGDRKNNEQFF. As DNA, the CDR3 is TGTGGGGGGGACAGGAAAAACAATGAGCAGTTCTTC.